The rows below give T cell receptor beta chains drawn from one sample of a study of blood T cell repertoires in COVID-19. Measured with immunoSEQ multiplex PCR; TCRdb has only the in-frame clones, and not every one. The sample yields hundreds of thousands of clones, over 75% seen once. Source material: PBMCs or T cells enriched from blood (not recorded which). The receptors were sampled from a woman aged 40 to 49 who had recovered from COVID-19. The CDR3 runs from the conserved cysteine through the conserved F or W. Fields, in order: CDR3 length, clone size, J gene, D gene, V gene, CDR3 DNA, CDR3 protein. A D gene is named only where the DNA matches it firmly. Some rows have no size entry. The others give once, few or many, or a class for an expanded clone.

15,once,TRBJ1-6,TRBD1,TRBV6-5,TGTGCCAGCAGTTCGGACAGGGTCAATCATTCACCCCTCCACTTT,CASSSDRVNHSPLHF
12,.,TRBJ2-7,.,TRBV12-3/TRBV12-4,TGTGCCAGCAGTTTAGACGGGTTCGAGCAGTACTTC,CASSLDGFEQYF
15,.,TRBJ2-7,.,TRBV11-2,TGTGCCAGCATTCCCTCGTCCGGGACAAGCTACGAGCAGTACTTC,CASIPSSGTSYEQYF
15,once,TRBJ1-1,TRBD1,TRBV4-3,TGCGCCAGCAGCCAGGTCCAGGGGGCCTGGACTGAAGCTTTCTTT,CASSQVQGAWTEAFF
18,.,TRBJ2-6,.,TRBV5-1,TGCGCCAGCAGCTTTGTGCAGACCGACAGCTCTGGGGCCAACGTCCTGACTTTC,CASSFVQTDSSGANVLTF
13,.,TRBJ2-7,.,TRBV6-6,TGTGCCAGCAGTTACGAGGTCACCTACGAGCAGTACTTC,CASSYEVTYEQYF
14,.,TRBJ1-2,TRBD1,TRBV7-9,TGTGCCAGCAGCTTATGGGACAGGGTTAATGGCTACACCTTC,CASSLWDRVNGYTF
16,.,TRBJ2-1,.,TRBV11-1,TGTGCCAGCAGCTTTCTGGCCGCTTCTCGTTACAATGAGCAGTTCTTC,CASSFLAASRYNEQFF
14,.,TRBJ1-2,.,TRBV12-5,TGTGCTAGTGGTTTGGTAGGCAGGGCCTATGGCTACACCTTC,CASGLVGRAYGYTF
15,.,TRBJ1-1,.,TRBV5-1,TGCGCCAGCAGCTTCGTACTCCAGGGAGGCACTGAAGCTTTCTTT,CASSFVLQGGTEAFF
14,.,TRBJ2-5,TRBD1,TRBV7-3,TGTGCCAGCAGCCCAGACAGGGGGCGAGAGACCCAGTACTTC,CASSPDRGRETQYF
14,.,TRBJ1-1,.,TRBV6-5,TGTGCCAGCAGTTACTCGATCGGAGCGGGGCAAGCTTTCTTT,CASSYSIGAGQAFF
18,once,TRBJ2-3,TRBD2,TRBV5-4,TGTGCCAGCAGCCCGGGTAGGGTAGCGGGGGGCCGTCAAGATACGCAGTATTTT,CASSPGRVAGGRQDTQYF
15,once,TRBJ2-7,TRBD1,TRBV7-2,TGTGCCAGCAGCTTAGGGACAGGGAGCTCCTACGAGCAGTACTTC,CASSLGTGSSYEQYF
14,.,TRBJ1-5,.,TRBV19,TGTGCCAGTACTCAGGGAGGAGGCAATCAGCCCCAGCATTTT,CASTQGGGNQPQHF
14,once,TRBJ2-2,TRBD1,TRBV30,TGTGCCTGGAGTCCGCCGACAGGGGTGGGGGAGCTGTTTTTT,CAWSPPTGVGELFF
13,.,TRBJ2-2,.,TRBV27,TGTGCCAGAGAACAGGGATCCACCGGGGAGCTGTTTTTT,CAREQGSTGELFF
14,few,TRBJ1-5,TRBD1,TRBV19,TGTGCCAGTAGTTTCCGGGACAGGGATTGGCCCCAGCATTTT,CASSFRDRDWPQHF
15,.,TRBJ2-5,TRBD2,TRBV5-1,TGCGCCAGCAGCTTTGTAGCGGGGCCGCAAGAGACCCAGTACTTC,CASSFVAGPQETQYF
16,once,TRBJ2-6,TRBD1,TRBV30,TGTGCCTGGCAGCCGGGACAGGGATCTGGGGCCAACGTCCTGACTTTC,CAWQPGQGSGANVLTF
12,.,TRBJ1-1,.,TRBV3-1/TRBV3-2,TGTGCCAGCAGCCAAACTATTACTGAAGCTTTCTTT,CASSQTITEAFF
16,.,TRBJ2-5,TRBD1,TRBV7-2,TGTGCCAGCAGCTTAAACAGGGGGCTGTACCAAGAGACCCAGTACTTC,CASSLNRGLYQETQYF
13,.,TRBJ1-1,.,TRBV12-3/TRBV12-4,TGTGCCAGCAGACGGTGGGGAGACACTGAAGCTTTCTTT,CASRRWGDTEAFF
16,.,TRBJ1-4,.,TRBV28,TGTGCCAGCAGGGCGGGACGGGAGATTGGTAATGAAAAACTGTTTTTT,CASRAGREIGNEKLFF
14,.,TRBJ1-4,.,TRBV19,TGTGCCAGCCGGCGACAGGTCAATAATGAAAAACTGTTTTTT,CASRRQVNNEKLFF
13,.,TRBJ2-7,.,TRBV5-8,TGTGCCAGCAGAGGGCAGGGAAGGGACGAGCAGTACTTC,CASRGQGRDEQYF
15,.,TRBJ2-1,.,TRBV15,TGTGCCACCAGCTTTACAGGGCAGGTATACAATGAGCAGTTCTTC,CATSFTGQVYNEQFF
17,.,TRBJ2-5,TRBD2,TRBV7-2,TGTGCCAGCAGTTCCCGAGGAGCGGGGGGGCCATGGGAGACCCAGTACTTC,CASSSRGAGGPWETQYF
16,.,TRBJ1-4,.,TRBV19,TGTGCCAGTAGCCCACTGCGGAGGGACGGAAATGAAAAACTGTTTTTT,CASSPLRRDGNEKLFF
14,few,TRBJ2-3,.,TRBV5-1,TGCGCCAGCAGCTTTACAGACAGCACAGATACGCAGTATTTT,CASSFTDSTDTQYF
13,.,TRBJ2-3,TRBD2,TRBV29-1,TGCAGCGTTGCAACGGGGGGGAGGGATACGCAGTATTTT,CSVATGGRDTQYF
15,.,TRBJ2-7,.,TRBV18,TGTGCCAGCTCACAATTATACGGACAGAATCGCGAGCAGTACTTC,CASSQLYGQNREQYF
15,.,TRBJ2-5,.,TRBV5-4,TGTGCCAGCAGCTCCCCCGGGGTAGGCACGAAGACCCAGTACTTC,CASSSPGVGTKTQYF
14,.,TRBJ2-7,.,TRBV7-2,TGTGCCAGCAGCCGTGACAGGAAACAATACGAGCAGTACTTC,CASSRDRKQYEQYF
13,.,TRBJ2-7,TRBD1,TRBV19,TGTGCCAGTAGTTTGACAGGGGGGAACGAGCAGTACTTC,CASSLTGGNEQYF
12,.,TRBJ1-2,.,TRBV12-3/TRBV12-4,TGTGCCAGCGGAGGGTTCAACTATGGCTACACCTTC,CASGGFNYGYTF
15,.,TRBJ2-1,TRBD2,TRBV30,TGTGCCTGGACCTCGGGACTAGCGGGGAAGAATGAGCAGTTCTTC,CAWTSGLAGKNEQFF
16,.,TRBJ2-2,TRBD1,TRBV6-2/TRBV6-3,TGTGCCAGCAGTACTCCCGGGACAGGGGCCCCCCGGGAGCTGTTTTTT,CASSTPGTGAPRELFF
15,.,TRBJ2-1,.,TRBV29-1,TGCAGCGTTGAAGATACAGCGGACTCCTACAATGAGCAGTTCTTC,CSVEDTADSYNEQFF
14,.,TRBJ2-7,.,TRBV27,TGTGCCAGCAGTTCGGGACTGGGACCCTACGAGCAGTACTTC,CASSSGLGPYEQYF
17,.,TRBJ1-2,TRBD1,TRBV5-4,TGTGCCAGCAGCCCGGGACAGGGATCTCCCCTGGGCTATGGCTACACCTTC,CASSPGQGSPLGYGYTF
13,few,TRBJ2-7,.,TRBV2,TGTGCCAGGGGGAGGACGAACTCCTACGAGCAGTACTTC,CARGRTNSYEQYF
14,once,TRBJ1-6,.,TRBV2,TGTGCCAGCAGTGTCACGGACTCCAATTCACCCCTCCACTTT,CASSVTDSNSPLHF
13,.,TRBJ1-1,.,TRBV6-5,TGTGCCAGCAGAGGGAACAGGGTCACTGAAGCTTTCTTT,CASRGNRVTEAFF
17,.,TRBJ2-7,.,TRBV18,TGTGCCAGCTCACCACAAGGGGGTGGAGGCATCACCTACGAGCAGTACTTC,CASSPQGGGGITYEQYF
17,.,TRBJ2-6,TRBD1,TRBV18,TGTGCCAGCTCACTAAACAGGGGATCCCCTGGGGCCAACGTCCTGACTTTC,CASSLNRGSPGANVLTF
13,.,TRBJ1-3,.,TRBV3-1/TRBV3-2,TGTGCCAGCAGCCTGACGGTGGAGGACACCATATATTTT,CASSLTVEDTIYF
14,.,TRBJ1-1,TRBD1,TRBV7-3,TGTGCCAGCAGTCCAGGGGGGCGGAACACTGAAGCTTTCTTT,CASSPGGRNTEAFF
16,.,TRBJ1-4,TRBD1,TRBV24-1,TGTGCCACCAGTGATTCCAGGGGGCAATGGGGTGAAAAACTGTTTTTT,CATSDSRGQWGEKLFF
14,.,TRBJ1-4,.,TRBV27,TGTGCCAGCAGTTTGTCAACCCTAGGAGAAAAACTGTTTTTT,CASSLSTLGEKLFF
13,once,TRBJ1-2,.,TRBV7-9,TGTGCCAGCAGCTTAAGCAGGTCCTATGGCTACACCTTC,CASSLSRSYGYTF
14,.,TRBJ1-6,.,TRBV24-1,TGTGCCACCAGTGAAGGGGCCGGTAATTCACCCCTCCACTTT,CATSEGAGNSPLHF
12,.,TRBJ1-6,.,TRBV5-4,TGTGCCAGCAGCTTGGGTCCATCACCCCTCCACTTT,CASSLGPSPLHF
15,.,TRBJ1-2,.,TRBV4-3,TGCGCCAGCAGCCCAGAGACAGAGAGAAACTATGGCTACACCTTC,CASSPETERNYGYTF
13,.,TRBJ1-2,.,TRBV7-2,TGTGCCAGCAGCTTAGGACGGGGTGGGGGCTACACCTTC,CASSLGRGGGYTF